This TCR beta chain derives from a study of CD8 T cells in Susac syndrome. Study summary: Clinically active disease was present in six of the sequenced Susac syndrome patients. Eight of these patients were in remission.

Random hexamers were used to reverse transcribe roughly 0.45 to 1 ug of RNA. TCRdb redid the calling of the immunoSEQ multiplex PCR reads with MiXCR, one entry per CDR3 protein. The sample lists hundreds of thousands of distinct CDR3 sequences, approximately 94% occurring once. The CDR3 runs 11 residues. Germline CDR1 and CDR2: MNHEY and SVGAGI. Trimming removed 6 bases from V and 9 bases from J, with 11 bases in between. Sample: CD4+ T cells from PBMCs. The chain carries TRBV6-5 and TRBJ1-2; no clear D. This TCR derives from a human donor with Susac syndrome. The CDR3 bases are TGTGCCAGCAGCCAGCAAAACAGCTACACCTTC. Protein sequence: CASSQQNSYTF.